The 22 T cell receptor beta chains presented below share a single source sample, sequenced in a study of Graves' ophthalmopathy and Graves' hyperthyroidism. The authors amplified TCR beta CDR3 regions, and they did so from RNA transcripts for repertoire sequencing. First-round RT-PCR used HTBI primers; second-round multiplex PCR followed. TCRdb processed the multiplex PCR reads anew with MiXCR; each CDR3 protein has one entry. The sample has just over 600,000 distinct CDR3 sequences, about 20% seen once. The sample consisted of peripheral blood. The receptors derive from a woman under 30 with stable Graves' hyperthyroidism. Some clones in this sample may be carry-over from other donors' samples.

The gene calls are TRBV12-3 or TRBV12-4 and TRBJ2-7, with D maybe TRBD2 (5 bases). The CDR3 is made up of 14 amino acids. The germline V and J ends were trimmed by 7 bases and 1 base, with 14 bases remaining between them. The CDR3 region is CASNPSGMSYEQYF. The CDR3 bases are TGTGCCAGCAACCCCTCCGGGATGTCCTACGAGCAGTACTTC.

This clonotype turned up a few times. The chain recombines TRBV6-1 with TRBJ1-5; D is unclear. Germline V CDR1 and CDR2: MNHNS, SASEGT. CDR3 length: 16 amino acids. Deletions cut 1 base from V and 6 bases from J, with 16 bases between. The CDR3 DNA follows: TGTGCCAGCAGTGAAGGAGTCGCGGACGGCAGTCAGCCCCAGCATTTT. As protein: CASSEGVADGSQPQHF.

The CDR3 spells CASSHRGQGRGETQYF. The CDR3 DNA follows: TGTGCCAGCAGCCATCGAGGACAGGGGCGCGGAGAGACCCAGTACTTC. The J gene is TRBJ2-5, the V gene TRBV11-2; TRBD1 matches at 9 bases. Unmatched junction bases numbered 11, after V lost 5 bases and J lost 4 bases. Germline V gene sequence: CDR1 SGHAT, CDR2 FQNNGV. CDR3 length equals 16 residues.

This clonotype was seen repeatedly, ten times or more. The V and J genes are TRBV12-3 or TRBV12-4 and TRBJ2-7; D is undetermined. Trimming shortened V by 6 bases and J by 3 bases, and 9 bases separated the two germline ends. This CDR3 comprises 12 residues. CDR3 amino acids: CASRKTSYEQYF. CDR3 in DNA: TGTGCCAGCAGAAAAACAAGCTACGAGCAGTACTTC.

The chain carries TRBV11-2 and TRBJ2-4; D might be TRBD1 or TRBD2, each matching 5 bases. The CDR3 length is 19 residues. V was shortened by 1 base and J by 0 bases, with 19 bases between the two germline ends. In germline, CDR1 is SGHAT, CDR2 FQNNGV. CDR3 sequence (DNA): TGTGCCAGCAGCTTAGGTCGGCCAGGGAGAACCCTAGCCAAAAACATTCAGTACTTC. Translating it yields CASSLGRPGRTLAKNIQYF.

The chain recombines TRBV2 with TRBJ1-6; D ambiguous. The germline gives CDR1 SNHLY, CDR2 FYNNEI. V lost 1 base and J 10 bases, leaving 14 bases between the germline ends. The CDR3 runs 15 residues. The DNA of the CDR3 is TGTGCCAGCAGTGAAGACCGGGGTAGAGACTCACCCCTCCACTTT. Translating gives CASSEDRGRDSPLHF.

This clonotype turned up a few times. The genes are TRBV28 and TRBJ1-1, with no clear D. CDR1 MDHEN and CDR2 SYDVKM come from the germline V gene. The CDR3 sequence is 14 residues long. V was shortened by 7 bases and J by 0 bases, with 12 bases between the two germline ends. The CDR3 DNA sequence: TGTGCCAGCACCGAAGGATGGTTGAACACTGAAGCTTTCTTT. Amino acids: CASTEGWLNTEAFF.

V gene TRBV2 combines with J gene TRBJ2-2; 8 bases fit TRBD2. The J segment lost 5 bases and the V segment lost 2 bases, leaving 7 bases of the junction unmatched. The V gene's germline CDR1 is SNHLY and CDR2 FYNNEI. The CDR3 covers 16 residues. The CDR3 spells CASSELLRGVTGELFF. The CDR3 coding sequence is TGTGCCAGCAGTGAACTTCTGCGGGGGGTGACCGGGGAGCTGTTTTTT. The variable domain in full, completed from reference TRBV2 and TRBJ2-2, reads EPEVTQTPSHQVTQMGQEVILRCVPISNHLYFYWYRQILGQKVEFLVSFYNNEISEKSEIFDDQFSVERPDGSNFTLKIRSTKLEDSAMYFCASSELLRGVTGELFFGEGSRLTVL.

There are many counts of this clonotype. The chain carries TRBV27 and TRBJ2-7, with TRBD1 identical over 9 bases. After removal of 5 bases from V and 2 bases from J, the junction contained 7 bases not matched to a gene. This CDR3 spans 15 amino acids. Per germline, CDR1 MNHEY and CDR2 SMNVEV (reference sequence). In nucleotides, the CDR3 is TGTGCCAGCAGTCCGAACCGGGACAGGGCCTACGAGCAGTACTTC. Protein sequence: CASSPNRDRAYEQYF.

The table lists this clonotype with many counts. The J gene is TRBJ1-1, the V gene TRBV12-5; D not resolved. Germline lookup yields CDR1 LGHNT and CDR2 FRNRAP. The CDR3 loop spans 13 amino acids. Deletions cut 2 bases from V and 2 bases from J, with 6 bases between. CDR3 loop: CASGLLQNTEAFF. DNA of the CDR3: TGTGCTAGTGGTTTGCTACAAAACACTGAAGCTTTCTTT.

The chain is built from TRBV7-2 and TRBJ2-5; D perhaps matches TRBD2 (6 bases). Deletions cut 1 base from V and 2 bases from J, with 11 bases between. CDR1 is SGHTA, CDR2 FQGNSA, per germline. The CDR3 is 15 amino acids. In DNA form, the CDR3 reads TGTGCCAGCAGCTTAGGCCCGGGAGTTCAAGAGACCCAGTACTTC. This codes for CASSLGPGVQETQYF. The entire variable domain, with the rest obtained from reference TRBV7-2 and TRBJ2-5, is as follows: GAGVSQSPSNKVTEKGKDVELRCDPISGHTALYWYRQSLGQGLEFLIYFQGNSAPDKSGLPSDRFSAERTGGSVSTLTIQRTQQEDSAVYLCASSLGPGVQETQYFGPGTRLLVL.

A single count supports this clonotype. A clone one base away is much larger, so this may be a read error. This chain uses TRBV6-1 with TRBJ2-7, with D perhaps being TRBD1 or TRBD2 (5 bases each). Germline V gene data show CDR1 as MNHNS and CDR2 as SASEGT. The CDR3 loop spans 12 amino acids. CDR3 sequence reads: CASRGTGREQDF. The CDR3 nucleotides are TGTGCCAGCAGGGGTACGGGGCGCGAGCAGGACTTC.

On this clonotype itself: An end of the junction does not agree with germline; a read error may underlie this. The chain couples TRBV30 to TRBJ2-4; 8 nucleotides align to TRBD1. The CDR3 is 18 amino acids. The germline V gene encodes CDR1 GTSNPN and CDR2 SVGIG (reference sequence). The CDR3 nucleotides are TGTGGCTGGAGTGCGACAGGGGCCCGTGGCAAGACCAAAAGCATTCAGTACTTC. Translating it yields CGWSATGARGKTKSIQYF.

This clonotype was observed at least ten times. The gene calls are TRBV28 and TRBJ2-5, with unresolved D. V shed 6 bases and J shed 1 base, with 15 bases lying between them. The length of the CDR3 is 15 residues. Germline lookup yields CDR1 MDHEN and CDR2 SYDVKM. Here the CDR3 reads CASRNPDLLQETQYF. As DNA, the CDR3 is TGTGCCAGCAGAAACCCTGACCTCCTCCAAGAGACCCAGTACTTC.

In its sample, this clonotype was seen many times. The V and J genes are TRBV19 and TRBJ1-5; TRBD1 might be the D (5 bases). V dropped 7 bases and J dropped 16 bases, with 20 bases sitting between them. The CDR3 is 12 residues long. Germline V gene lookup returns CDR1 LNHDA and CDR2 SQIVND (reference sequence). In nucleotides, the CDR3 is TGTGCCAGTAACCGAGTAGGACATATAAGTCATTTT. Protein: CASNRVGHISHF.

On this clonotype itself: The CDR3 end shows no conserved phenylalanine or tryptophan, and so a read error is likely. The V call is TRBV12-3 or TRBV12-4, the J call TRBJ1-2; possibly TRBD1 for D (5 bases). This CDR3 is built from 14 residues. V was shortened by 7 bases and J by 4 bases, with 16 bases between the two germline ends. The CDR3 loop is CASTSGTDRYGYTY. In nucleotides, the CDR3 is TGTGCCAGCACCAGCGGGACCGATCGCTATGGCTACACCTAC.

There are many counts of this clonotype. The J gene is TRBJ2-7, the V gene TRBV29-1, with 9 bases matching TRBD2. The CDR3 is 16 residues long. Looked up from germline, CDR1 is SQVTM and CDR2 is ANQGSEA. J gave up 2 bases and V 4 bases, and 12 bases lay outside the gene matches. CDR3: CSVVAGVGERPYEQYF. The DNA for the CDR3 is TGCAGCGTTGTAGCGGGAGTGGGAGAGCGACCCTACGAGCAGTACTTC.

V usage is TRBV18 and J usage is TRBJ1-2; a possible D gene is TRBD1 (5 bases). The CDR3 has 14 residues. Germline values: CDR1 KGHSH, CDR2 LQKENI. V gave up 0 bases and J gave up 6 bases, with 11 bases separating them. This CDR3 is CASSPPWTSNGYTF. The CDR3 DNA is TGTGCCAGCTCACCACCCTGGACAAGTAATGGCTACACCTTC.

This clonotype was seen ten or more times. The V call is TRBV20-1, the J call TRBJ2-7; 11 nucleotides align to TRBD2. CDR3 size: 14 residues. Germline assignment: CDR1 DFQATT and CDR2 SNEGSKA (reference sequence). J was trimmed by 3 bases and V by 2 bases; bases with no gene match: 3. The CDR3 DNA follows: TGCAGTGCTAGACTAGCGGGGGGCAACTACGAGCAGTACTTC. Protein product: CSARLAGGNYEQYF.

The V gene is TRBV27, the J gene TRBJ2-7, with 8 positions matching TRBD2. The germline V gene encodes CDR1 MNHEY and CDR2 SMNVEV (reference sequence). The CDR3 sequence is 17 residues long. V trimming: 4 bases; J trimming: 6 bases; junction bases outside the gene matches: 17. CDR3 protein: CASSSTGLVGARGEQYF. The CDR3 coding sequence is TGTGCCAGCAGTTCCACGGGACTAGTAGGGGCAAGGGGCGAGCAGTACTTC.

The rearrangement links TRBV4-2 to TRBJ1-3; D gene uncertain. CDR3 size: 17 residues. Germline V CDR1 and CDR2: LGHNA, YNFKEQ. V lost 0 bases, J lost 4 bases, and 16 bases lay in between. In DNA form, the CDR3 reads TGTGCCAGCAGCCAAGACCTAATTCTCTCTCGCGGAAACACCATATATTTT. It specifies CASSQDLILSRGNTIYF.

V gene TRBV6-1 combines with J gene TRBJ1-1, with D uncertain. The CDR3 consists of 14 residues. Per the germline V gene, CDR1 is MNHNS and CDR2 is SASEGT. Trimming left V 4 bases short and J 7 bases short, with 16 bases between. The CDR3 DNA is TGTGCCAGCAGTGGATATGCGAATGAAGGTGAAGCTTTCTTT. Protein sequence: CASSGYANEGEAFF.